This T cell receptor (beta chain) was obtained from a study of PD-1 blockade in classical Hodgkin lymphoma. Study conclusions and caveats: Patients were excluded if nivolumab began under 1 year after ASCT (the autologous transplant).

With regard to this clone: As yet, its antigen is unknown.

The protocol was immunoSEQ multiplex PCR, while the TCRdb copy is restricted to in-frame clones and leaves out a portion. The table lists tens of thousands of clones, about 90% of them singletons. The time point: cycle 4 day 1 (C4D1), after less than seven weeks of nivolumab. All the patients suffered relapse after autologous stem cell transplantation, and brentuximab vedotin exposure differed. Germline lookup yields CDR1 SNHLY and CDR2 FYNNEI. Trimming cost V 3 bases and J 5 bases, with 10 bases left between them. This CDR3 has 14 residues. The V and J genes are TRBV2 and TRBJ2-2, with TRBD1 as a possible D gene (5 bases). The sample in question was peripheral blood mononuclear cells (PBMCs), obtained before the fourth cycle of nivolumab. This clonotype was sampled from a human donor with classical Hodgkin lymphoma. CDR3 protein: CASSEQDITGELFF. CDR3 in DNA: TGTGCCAGCAGTGAGCAGGACATTACCGGGGAGCTGTTTTTT.